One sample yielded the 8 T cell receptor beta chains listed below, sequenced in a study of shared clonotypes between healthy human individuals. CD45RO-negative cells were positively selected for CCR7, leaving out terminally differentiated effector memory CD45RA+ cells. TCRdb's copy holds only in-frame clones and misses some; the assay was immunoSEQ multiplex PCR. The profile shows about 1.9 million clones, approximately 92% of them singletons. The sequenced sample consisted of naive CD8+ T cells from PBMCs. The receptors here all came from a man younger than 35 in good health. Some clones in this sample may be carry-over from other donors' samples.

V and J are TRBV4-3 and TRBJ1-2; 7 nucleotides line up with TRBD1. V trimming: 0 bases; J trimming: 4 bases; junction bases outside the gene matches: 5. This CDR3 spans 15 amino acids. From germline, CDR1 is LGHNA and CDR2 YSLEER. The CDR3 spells CASSQDGGGGYGYTF. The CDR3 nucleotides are TGCGCCAGCAGCCAAGATGGAGGGGGCGGCTATGGCTACACCTTC.

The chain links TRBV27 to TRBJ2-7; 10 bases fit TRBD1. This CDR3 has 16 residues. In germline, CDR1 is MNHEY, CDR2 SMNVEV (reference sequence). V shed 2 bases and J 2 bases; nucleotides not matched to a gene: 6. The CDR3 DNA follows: TGTGCCAGCAGTTTAAGCTGGGGGACAGGGGCCTACGAGCAGTACTTC. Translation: CASSLSWGTGAYEQYF.

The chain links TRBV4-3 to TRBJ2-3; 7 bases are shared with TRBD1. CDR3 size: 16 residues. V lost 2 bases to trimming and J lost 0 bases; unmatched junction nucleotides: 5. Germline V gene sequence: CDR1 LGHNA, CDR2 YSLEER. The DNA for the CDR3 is TGCGCCAGCAGCCAACGAGACAGGGCCAGCACAGATACGCAGTATTTT. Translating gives CASSQRDRASTDTQYF.

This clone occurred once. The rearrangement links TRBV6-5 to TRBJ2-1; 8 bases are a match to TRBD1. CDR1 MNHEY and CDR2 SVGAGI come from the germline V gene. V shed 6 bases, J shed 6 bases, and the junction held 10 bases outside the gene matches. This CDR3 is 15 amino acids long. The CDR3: CASRTDREYSNEQFF. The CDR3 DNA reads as TGTGCCAGCAGAACGGACAGGGAGTATTCCAATGAGCAGTTCTTC.

The CDR3 DNA follows: TGTGCCAGCAGTTTGAAGAGCCGCGGGTACGAGCAGTACTTC. Translated: CASSLKSRGYEQYF. The rearrangement links TRBV27 to TRBJ2-7; maybe TRBD2 (5 bases). Germline CDR1 is MNHEY and CDR2 is SMNVEV (reference sequence). Trimming pared 3 bases from V and 4 bases from J, leaving 13 bases between. The CDR3 is 14 residues long.

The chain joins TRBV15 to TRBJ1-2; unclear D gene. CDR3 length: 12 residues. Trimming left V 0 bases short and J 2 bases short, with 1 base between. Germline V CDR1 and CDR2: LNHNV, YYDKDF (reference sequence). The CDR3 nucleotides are TGTGCCACCAGCAGAGACAACTATGGCTACACCTTC. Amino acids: CATSRDNYGYTF.

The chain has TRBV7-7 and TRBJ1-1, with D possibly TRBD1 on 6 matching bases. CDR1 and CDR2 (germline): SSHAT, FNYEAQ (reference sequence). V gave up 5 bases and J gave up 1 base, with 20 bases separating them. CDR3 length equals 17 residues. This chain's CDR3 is CASSPILQGKSNTEAFF. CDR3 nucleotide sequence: TGTGCCAGCAGCCCAATCCTACAGGGTAAATCGAACACTGAAGCTTTCTTT.

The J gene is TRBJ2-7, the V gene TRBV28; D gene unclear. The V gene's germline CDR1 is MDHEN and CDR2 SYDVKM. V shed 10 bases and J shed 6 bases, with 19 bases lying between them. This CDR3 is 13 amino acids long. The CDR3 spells CAIKGRFRGEQYF. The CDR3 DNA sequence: TGTGCCATCAAGGGTCGCTTTCGAGGCGAGCAGTACTTC.